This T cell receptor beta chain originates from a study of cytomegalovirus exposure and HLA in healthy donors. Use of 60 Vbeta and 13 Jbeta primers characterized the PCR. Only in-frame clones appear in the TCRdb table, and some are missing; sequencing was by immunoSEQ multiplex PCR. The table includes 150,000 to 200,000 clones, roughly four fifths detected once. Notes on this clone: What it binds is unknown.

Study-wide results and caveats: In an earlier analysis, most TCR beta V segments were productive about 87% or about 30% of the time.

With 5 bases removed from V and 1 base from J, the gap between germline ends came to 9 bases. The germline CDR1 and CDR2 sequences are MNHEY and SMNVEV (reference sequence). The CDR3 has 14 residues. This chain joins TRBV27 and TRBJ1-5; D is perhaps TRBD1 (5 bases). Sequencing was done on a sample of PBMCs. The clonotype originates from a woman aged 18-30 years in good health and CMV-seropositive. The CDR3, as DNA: TGTGCCAGCAGTACGTACAGGAGCAATCAGCCCCAGCATTTT. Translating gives CASSTYRSNQPQHF.